Shown below are 23 T cell receptor beta chains from a single sample sequenced in a study of early T cells in non-severe SARS-CoV-2 infection. TCRdb recomputed calls from the 5' RACE reads with MiXCR, one row per CDR3 protein. The data contain approximately 35,000 distinct CDR3 sequences, approximately 5% of them singletons. The sample taken for sequencing was whole blood. The receptors stem from an adult who was a healthcare worker with PCR-confirmed SARS-CoV-2 infection or an uninfected control (not recorded which).

Concerning this clonotype: A read error is possible here, since a much larger clone lies one base away. The chain employs TRBV3-1 and TRBJ2-1, with 9 nucleotides matching TRBD1. The germline CDR1 and CDR2 sequences are LGHDT and YNNKEL (reference sequence). This CDR3 comprises 14 residues. The CDR3 loop is CASGSTGGADDQFF. The CDR3 region has the DNA TGTGCCAGCGGTTCTACAGGGGGCGCGGATGATCAGTTCTTC.

Many counts were recorded for this clonotype. The chain employs TRBV4-2 and TRBJ2-1; D is perhaps TRBD1 (5 bases). Germline loops: CDR1 LGHNA, CDR2 YNFKEQ. The CDR3 is 16 amino acids. The V gene lost 1 base and the J gene lost 5 bases, with 15 bases spanning the gap. The CDR3 nucleotides are TGTGCCAGCAGCCAAGCCCCAGGGCGGAGACACAATGAGCAGTTCTTC. Protein: CASSQAPGRRHNEQFF.

This clonotype appeared many times. The chain carries TRBV9 and TRBJ1-1; the D is unclear. The CDR3 length is 14 residues. Germline assignment: CDR1 SGDLS and CDR2 YYNGEE. V was trimmed by 1 base and J by 4 bases, leaving 11 bases between them. In DNA form, the CDR3 reads TGTGCCAGCAGCGTAAGTGGGTCGGTCACTGAAGCTTTCTTT. Translation: CASSVSGSVTEAFF. Looking up the rest from reference TRBV9 and TRBJ1-1 gives the full variable domain: DSGVTQTPKHLITATGQRVTLRCSPRSGDLSVYWYQQSLDQGLQFLIQYYNGEERAKGNILERFSAQQFPDLHSELNLSSLELGDSALYFCASSVSGSVTEAFFGQGTRLTVV.

This clonotype was detected ten times or more. The J gene is TRBJ2-2, the V gene TRBV2, with D perhaps matching TRBD2 (5 bases). The length of the CDR3 is 15 residues. The ends were cut back, 6 bases at V and 0 bases at J, with 11 bases in the middle. In germline, CDR1 is SNHLY, CDR2 FYNNEI. The CDR3 region is CASSGLLPNTGELFF. The CDR3 DNA reads TGTGCCAGCAGCGGACTGCTACCGAACACCGGGGAGCTGTTTTTT.

Many counts were recorded for this clonotype. This sequence joins TRBV20-1 and TRBJ2-1, with 10 nucleotides matching TRBD2. The germline CDR1 and CDR2 sequences are DFQATT and SNEGSKA (reference sequence). CDR3 length: 15 amino acids. V trimming: 0 bases; J trimming: 6 bases; junction bases outside the gene matches: 5. The CDR3 nucleotides are TGCAGTGCTAGAGATTCTAGCGGGAGTTTCAATGAGCAGTTCTTC. It translates to CSARDSSGSFNEQFF.

This clonotype has ten or more counts. V and J are TRBV5-1 and TRBJ1-4; possible D gene TRBD1, 6 bases. The CDR3 is 14 residues long. V was pared by 0 bases and J by 5 bases, with 8 bases between. Germline CDR1 and CDR2: SGHRS and YFSETQ. The CDR3 spells CASSLGQANEKLFF. CDR3 DNA: TGCGCCAGCAGCTTGGGACAGGCAAATGAAAAACTGTTTTTT.

This clonotype has ten or more counts. The chain uses TRBV18 and TRBJ1-1; D unresolved. Germline values: CDR1 KGHSH, CDR2 LQKENI. Trimming took 0 bases from V and 0 from J, leaving 11 bases between them. The CDR3 is made up of 16 amino acids. This CDR3 is CASSPPYGPMNTEAFF. DNA for the CDR3: TGTGCCAGCTCACCACCCTACGGACCCATGAACACTGAAGCTTTCTTT.

The V call is TRBV28, the J call TRBJ2-7, with 7 bases aligning to TRBD1. This CDR3 has 13 residues. V shed 6 bases and J 4 bases; nucleotides not matched to a gene: 6. Per the germline V gene, CDR1 is MDHEN and CDR2 is SYDVKM. CDR3: CASRTGQVYEQYF. CDR3 DNA: TGTGCCAGCAGGACAGGACAGGTTTACGAGCAGTACTTC. Complete variable domain (other parts from reference TRBV28 and TRBJ2-7): DVKVTQSSRYLVKRTGEKVFLECVQDMDHENMFWYRQDPGLGLRLIYFSYDVKMKEKGDIPEGYSVSREKKERFSLILESASTNQTSMYLCASRTGQVYEQYFGPGTRLTVT.

This chain links TRBV5-4 with TRBJ2-7, with 8 bases identical to TRBD2. In germline, CDR1 is SGHNT, CDR2 YYREEE (reference sequence). J gave up 4 bases and V 4 bases, and 7 bases lay outside the gene matches. This CDR3 contains 14 residues. CDR3 amino acids: CASSPRTSPYEQYV. The CDR3 DNA sequence: TGTGCCAGCAGCCCCCGGACTAGCCCATACGAGCAGTACGTC.

The table lists this clonotype with many counts. The J gene is TRBJ1-5, the V gene TRBV5-1; D not certain. CDR1 and CDR2 (germline): SGHRS, YFSETQ. The CDR3 totals 13 residues. The germline V and J ends were trimmed by 0 bases and 7 bases, with 8 bases remaining between them. The CDR3 here is CASSLDWGQPQHF. CDR3 nucleotides: TGCGCCAGCAGCTTGGATTGGGGACAGCCCCAGCATTTT. The entire variable domain, with the rest obtained from reference TRBV5-1 and TRBJ1-5, is as follows: KAGVTQTPRYLIKTRGQQVTLSCSPISGHRSVSWYQQTPGQGLQFLFEYFSETQRNKGNFPGRFSGRQFSNSRSEMNVSTLELGDSALYLCASSLDWGQPQHFGDGTRLSIL.

This chain uses TRBV7-6 with TRBJ2-7, with D maybe TRBD2 (6 bases). This CDR3 contains 15 residues. Germline V lookup: CDR1 SGHVS, CDR2 FNYEAQ. Trimming stripped 3 bases from V and 7 bases from J, with 19 bases between. The CDR3: CASSFRDSPLREQYF. CDR3 nucleotide sequence: TGTGCCAGCAGCTTCCGGGACTCACCGTTGCGGGAGCAGTACTTC.

This clonotype was seen many times. The chain couples TRBV3-2 to TRBJ2-5; the D segment call TRBD2 is taken from the table without a DNA check. TRBV3-2 is recorded as a pseudogene. This CDR3 contains 16 residues. CDR3 bases: TGTGCCAGCAGCCAAGGAGAAGCGGGAGCCCGAGAGACCCAGTACTTC. The encoded protein is CASSQGEAGARETQYF.

At least ten counts were recorded for this clonotype. The V and J genes are TRBV6-5 and TRBJ2-1; 10 bases align to TRBD2. V was clipped by 2 bases and J by 1 base; unmatched bases: 2. The V gene's germline CDR1 is MNHEY and CDR2 SVGAGI. This CDR3 is built from 16 residues. CDR3 nucleotides: TGTGCCAGCAGTTACCTACTAGCGGGATCCTACAATGAGCAGTTCTTC. As protein: CASSYLLAGSYNEQFF.

This clonotype occurred many times. The chain recombines TRBV2 with TRBJ1-1; 9 positions match TRBD1. Germline-derived CDR1 and CDR2 are SNHLY and FYNNEI. CDR3 size: 14 residues. The ends lost 6 bases at V and 1 base at J; junction bases unmatched: 3. CDR3 DNA: TGTGCCAGCAGGGGACAGGGTCGGAACACTGAAGCTTTCTTT. It yields the protein CASRGQGRNTEAFF.

Ten or more counts support this clonotype. The CDR3 reads CASSGQGGQETQYF. Here the CDR3 DNA reads TGTGCCAGCAGCGGACAGGGTGGCCAAGAGACCCAGTACTTC. The gene calls are TRBV7-9 and TRBJ2-5; 8 bases fit TRBD1. Trimming removed 5 bases from V and 1 base from J; junction bases left unmatched: 3. CDR3 length equals 14 residues. The V gene's germline CDR1 is SEHNR and CDR2 FQNEAQ (reference sequence).

V is TRBV7-2 and J is TRBJ2-2, with 14 bases lining up with TRBD2. The CDR3 loop spans 15 amino acids. J lost 7 bases, V lost 8 bases, and 6 bases had no gene match. Germline CDR1 is SGHTA and CDR2 is FQGNSA. The CDR3 sequence is CASGTSGSFGGELFF. The CDR3 region has the DNA TGTGCCAGCGGGACTAGCGGGAGCTTCGGCGGGGAGCTGTTTTTT.

This clonotype has ten or more counts. V gene TRBV21-1 combines with J gene TRBJ2-4. TRBV21-1 is labeled a pseudogene. CDR3 size: 14 residues. The CDR3 DNA reads TGTGCCAGCACAAGGAGTGAGACCAAAAACATTCAGTACTTC. This codes for CASTRSETKNIQYF.

This clonotype was picked up many times. V is TRBV20-1 and J is TRBJ1-5; 7 nucleotides match TRBD1. This CDR3 is built from 15 residues. With 5 bases clipped from V and 4 bases from J, the junction kept 11 bases outside the gene matches. The germline CDR1 and CDR2 sequences are DFQATT and SNEGSKA (reference sequence). CDR3 sequence reads: CSARLNRGGNQPQHF. The CDR3 bases are TGCAGTGCTCGACTTAACAGGGGCGGGAATCAGCCCCAGCATTTT.

This clonotype was seen a handful of times. This chain links TRBV6-2 or TRBV6-3 with TRBJ2-1; 7 bases match TRBD2. CDR3 size: 18 residues. CDR1 and CDR2 (germline): MNHEY, SVGEGT. V gave up 4 bases and J gave up 6 bases; unmatched junction bases: 18. DNA of the CDR3: TGTGCCAGCAGTTTGGTTTCAGCGGGGCCCTATAGTGGCAATGAGCAGTTCTTC. It codes for CASSLVSAGPYSGNEQFF.

This clonotype was counted at least ten times. This chain joins TRBV24-1 and TRBJ2-1; D is unclear. CDR1 KGHDR and CDR2 SFDVKD come from the germline V gene. Trimming stripped 5 bases from V and 5 bases from J, with 12 bases between. CDR3 length equals 14 residues. This CDR3 is CATSGAPGHNEQFF. Written as DNA, the CDR3 is TGTGCCACCAGTGGGGCCCCAGGACACAATGAGCAGTTCTTC.

This clonotype occurred many times. This chain uses TRBV18 with TRBJ2-2; a weak D match, TRBD1 (6 bases). The CDR3 is 16 residues long. V was shortened by 2 bases and J by 0 bases, with 10 bases between the two germline ends. The germline CDR1 and CDR2 sequences are KGHSH and LQKENI. As DNA, the CDR3 is TGTGCCAGCTCACCAAACAGGGCCACGAACACCGGGGAGCTGTTTTTT. It specifies CASSPNRATNTGELFF.

The CDR3 DNA reads as TGTGCCAGCAGGGCAGGCGGGAGTGAGCAGTTCTTC. It translates to CASRAGGSEQFF. V is TRBV2 and J is TRBJ2-1; 7 nucleotides line up with TRBD2. CDR1 is SNHLY and CDR2 is FYNNEI in the germline V gene. This CDR3 is built from 12 residues. The V gene end was trimmed by 6 bases and the J gene end by 9 bases; junction bases not matched to a gene: 5.

This clonotype was observed many times. The chain combines TRBV20-1 with TRBJ2-5, with TRBD2 as a possible D gene (5 bases). The CDR3 is 15 residues long. CDR1 and CDR2 from the germline V gene are DFQATT and SNEGSKA (reference sequence). Trimming cost V 0 bases and J 5 bases, with 16 bases left between them. CDR3: CSARDPLVGVETQYF. CDR3 DNA sequence: TGCAGTGCTAGAGATCCACTGGTGGGAGTGGAGACCCAGTACTTC.